These 28 T cell receptor beta chains originate from one sample sequenced in a study of T cells in women clearing cervical HPV infection. Repertoires were generated with immunoSEQ multiplex PCR, while TCRdb's copy carries only in-frame clones and drops some. The sample yields around 31,000 clones, of which the top ten take up more than 4%. Source material: blood buffy coat. Receptors originate from a woman between 18 and 70 years old with a cervical HPV16 infection that either progressed to CIN3+ or cleared (not recorded which).

As concerns this clone: The read is 3 residues too short to cover the CDR3 end, so that end is filled in from the germline J gene. The V gene is TRBV4-2, the J gene TRBJ2-3; 7 positions agree with TRBD2. Unmatched junction bases numbered 6, after V lost 0 bases and J lost 6 bases. The CDR3 is 15 residues long. Germline V gives CDR1 LGHNA, CDR2 YNFKEQ. CDR3 region: CASSQDLGSGDTQYF. The part of the CDR3 DNA that was read is TGTGCCAGCAGCCAAGATCTGGGTAGCGGGGATACG.

A word on this clone: The CDR3 end lies 3 residues beyond the end of the read and is filled in from the germline J gene. The rearrangement links TRBV2 to TRBJ2-7, with a possible D match to TRBD1 (6 bases). This CDR3 has 16 residues. Trimming took 2 bases from V and 3 from J, leaving 17 bases between them. CDR1 is SNHLY and CDR2 is FYNNEI in the germline V gene. CDR3 DNA, as far as it was read: TGTGCCAGCAGTGAAAAAGCGTGGGACAACAACTACGAG. It codes for CASSEKAWDNNYE. In full, the CDR3 reads CASSEKAWDNNYEQYF.

Comment on this clone: The CDR3 end falls 3 residues outside the read, so it is completed with the germline J gene. The chain carries TRBV2 and TRBJ2-3, with 11 nucleotides matching TRBD2. Germline V gene sequence: CDR1 SNHLY, CDR2 FYNNEI. The junction had 11 bases not matched to a gene; V was cut back by 4 bases and J by 5 bases. The CDR3 extends over 17 amino acids. CDR3 DNA (partial): TGTGCCAGCAGTGGGGCCTTAACCGGGACTAGCGGAGATACG. Its protein product is CASSGALTGTSGDT. The full CDR3 reads CASSGALTGTSGDTQYF.

As for this clone: The read ends 3 residues before the CDR3 terminus; that terminus is restored from the germline J gene. This chain links TRBV18 with TRBJ2-2; TRBD1 agrees at 7 bases. The CDR3 consists of 16 residues. Per the germline V gene, CDR1 is KGHSH and CDR2 is LQKENI. Trimming cost V 3 bases and J 3 bases; bases outside gene matches: 7. The sequenced part of the CDR3 DNA is TGTGCCAGCTCACCCTCGTCAGGGGGACACACCGGGGAG. Translating it yields CASSPSSGGHTGE. The complete CDR3 protein is CASSPSSGGHTGELFF. Together with reference TRBV18 and TRBJ2-2, the CDR3 gives the full variable domain: NAGVMQNPRHLVRRRGQEARLRCSPMKGHSHVYWYRQLPEEGLKFMVYLQKENIIDESGMPKERFSAEFPKEGPSILRIQQVVRGDSAAYFCASSPSSGGHTGELFFGEGSRLTVL.

In the case of this clone: The read ends 3 residues early relative to the CDR3; the germline J gene fills the gap. V is TRBV7-3 and J is TRBJ2-5, with TRBD2 identical over 7 bases. CDR1 is SGHTA and CDR2 is FQGTGA in the germline V gene. J lost 5 bases, V lost 5 bases, and 5 bases had no gene match. The CDR3 has 13 residues. The DNA read from the CDR3 is TGTGCCAGCAGCCAGGGAGGGATGGAGACC. Translation: CASSQGGMET. The full CDR3 sequence reads CASSQGGMETQYF.

About this clone itself: Read data end 3 residues before the CDR3 end; the end is taken from the germline J gene. The gene calls are TRBV29-1 and TRBJ2-7; 9 bases map to TRBD1. V was pared by 3 bases and J by 5 bases, with 5 bases of the junction left unmatched. The CDR3 has 13 residues. Germline lookup yields CDR1 SQVTM and CDR2 ANQGSEA. The part of the CDR3 DNA that was read is TGCAGCGTTGATGGACAGGGGTTGGACGAG. This encodes CSVDGQGLDE. The full CDR3 sequence reads CSVDGQGLDEQYF.

Comments on this clone: One junction end disagrees with the germline gene, perhaps due to a read error. The sequenced fragment ends 3 residues before the CDR3 boundary, so the rest is inferred from the germline J gene. The chain is built from TRBV7-7 and TRBJ1-2; 10 nucleotides align to TRBD1. The CDR3 runs 15 residues. The germline CDR1 and CDR2 sequences are SSHAT and FNYEAQ (reference sequence). Here the CDR3 reads CASSSTGTGDYGYTF. The CDR3 DNA, read in part, is TGTGCTAGCAGCTCAACCGGGACAGGGGACTATGGC. Filled out from reference TRBV7-7 and TRBJ1-2, the complete variable domain reads GAGVSQSPRYKVTKRGQDVTLRCDPISSHATLYWYQQALGQGPEFLTYFNYEAQPDKSGLPSDRFSAERPEGSISTLTIQRTEQRDSAMYRCASSSTGTGDYGYTFGSGTRLTVV.

Notes on this clone: The sequenced fragment ends 3 residues before the CDR3 boundary, so the rest is inferred from the germline J gene. This sequence joins TRBV2 and TRBJ2-3; either TRBD1 or TRBD2 may fit D (5 bases each). Looked up from germline, CDR1 is SNHLY and CDR2 is FYNNEI. CDR3 size: 14 residues. Trimming took off 8 bases at V and 1 base at J, with 13 bases between the two ends. The CDR3 is CASGRESGTDTQYF. CDR3 DNA, as far as it was read: TGTGCCAGCGGCAGGGAGTCGGGCACAGATACG.

Worth noting for this clone: The CDR3 goes on 3 residues after the read ends, and that part is filled in from the germline J gene. The rearrangement links TRBV20-1 to TRBJ2-7, with 15 bases matching TRBD2. Germline assignment: CDR1 DFQATT and CDR2 SNEGSKA (reference sequence). The CDR3 loop spans 18 amino acids. V was pared by 1 base and J by 0 bases, with 7 bases of the junction left unmatched. CDR3 residues: CSARASGTSGGRSYEQYF. CDR3 bases read: TGCAGTGCTAGAGCCTCCGGGACTAGCGGGGGGCGCTCCTACGAG.

For this clone: The read ends 3 residues before the CDR3 terminus; that terminus is restored from the germline J gene. The chain joins TRBV18 to TRBJ1-2; the match to TRBD1 covers 11 bases. J lost 4 bases, V lost 3 bases, and 1 base had no gene match. The V gene's germline CDR1 is KGHSH and CDR2 LQKENI. The CDR3 runs to 14 residues. This CDR3 is CASSPGTGGYGYTF. The part of the CDR3 DNA that was read is TGTGCCAGCTCACCGGGGACAGGGGGCTATGGC.

For this clone: The CDR3 extends 3 residues past the end of the read, so its final part is completed from the germline J gene. The rearrangement joins TRBV20-1 to TRBJ2-3; 11 bases match TRBD2. The V and J ends lost 3 bases and 4 bases, in that order; junction bases with no gene match: 6. This CDR3 is 15 amino acids long. In germline, CDR1 is DFQATT, CDR2 SNEGSKA (reference sequence). This chain's CDR3 is CSARDNSGRADTQYF. The CDR3 bases that were read are TGCAGTGCTAGGGATAATAGCGGGAGGGCAGATACG.

A word on this clone: The DNA ends 3 residues before the CDR3 does, and the rest of the CDR3 is filled in from the germline J gene. V and J are TRBV7-9 and TRBJ1-4; D not certain. V was trimmed by 2 bases and J by 3 bases, leaving 7 bases between them. Germline-derived CDR1 and CDR2 are SEHNR and FQNEAQ (reference sequence). The CDR3 sequence is 14 residues long. The chain's CDR3 is CASSLNKANEKLFF. The sequenced CDR3 bases are TGTGCCAGCAGCTTAAACAAGGCTAATGAAAAA.

Worth noting for this clone: The read comes to an end 3 residues before the CDR3 does, leaving the germline J gene to fill in the end. The chain is built from TRBV20-1 and TRBJ1-5; D may be TRBD1 (5 bases). Germline CDR1 DFQATT, CDR2 SNEGSKA (reference sequence). V gave up 0 bases and J gave up 1 base, with 13 bases separating them. This CDR3 comprises 16 residues. The sequenced CDR3 bases are TGCAGTGCTAGAGATGGCAGGGCTCCAAGCAATCAGCCC. Translation: CSARDGRAPSNQP. The whole CDR3 sequence reads CSARDGRAPSNQPQHF.

Notes on this clone: The read halts 3 residues ahead of the CDR3 end, with the missing end drawn from the germline J gene. This rearrangement joins TRBV7-3 to TRBJ2-1; 14 bases map to TRBD2. V trimming: 0 bases; J trimming: 7 bases; junction bases outside the gene matches: 2. The germline gives CDR1 SGHTA, CDR2 FQGTGA. This CDR3 is built from 16 residues. CDR3 DNA, as far as it was read: TGTGCCAGCAGCTTAACCGGGACTAGCGGGAGAAATGAG. It yields the protein CASSLTGTSGRNE. The whole CDR3 reads CASSLTGTSGRNEQFF.

The covered CDR3 bases are TGCAGTGCTAGAGGAACTAGCTACGGGGGAGGGGATGAG. Translation gives CSARGTSYGGGDE. The CDR3 in full is CSARGTSYGGGDEQFF. This rearrangement joins TRBV20-1 to TRBJ2-1; 7 nucleotides agree with TRBD2. The read is 3 residues too short to cover the CDR3 end, so that end is filled in from the germline J gene. Germline CDR1 DFQATT, CDR2 SNEGSKA (reference sequence). The CDR3 covers 16 residues. V dropped 1 base and J dropped 8; count of bases not matched to a gene: 14.

Worth noting for this clone: The sequence runs out 3 residues before the end of the CDR3; the remainder is reconstructed from the germline J gene. This rearrangement joins TRBV6-1 to TRBJ1-2; maybe TRBD1 (5 bases). The CDR3 contains 14 residues. The germline V gene has CDR1 MNHNS and CDR2 SASEGT. Incomplete CDR3 DNA: TGTGCCAGCAGTGACCCTGTGGGGCATCGGGGC. This sequence encodes CASSDPVGHRG. The full-length CDR3 reads as CASSDPVGHRGYTF.

Comment on this clone: The junction does not match germline at one end; this may be a read error. The CDR3: CASSQDRQGTYEQYF. The sequenced CDR3 bases are TGCGCCAGCAGCCAAGACAGACAAGGTACCTACGAG. The chain carries TRBV4-2 and TRBJ2-7; weak D call: TRBD1 (5 bases). The read halts 3 residues ahead of the CDR3 end, with the missing end drawn from the germline J gene. The CDR3 contains 15 residues. Germline loops: CDR1 LGHNA, CDR2 YNFKEQ.

Concerning this clone: The CDR3 end falls 3 residues outside the read, so it is completed with the germline J gene. The rearrangement uses TRBV2 and TRBJ2-2; 11 positions match TRBD2. The CDR3 spans 15 residues. Trimming took 7 bases from V and 5 from J; bases not matched to a gene: 6. Germline lookup yields CDR1 SNHLY and CDR2 FYNNEI. The CDR3 bases that were read are TGTGCCAGCACTCCCGGGACTAGCGGAACCGGGGAG. It codes for CASTPGTSGTGE. The complete CDR3 protein is CASTPGTSGTGELFF.

A remark on this clone: The read stops 3 residues short of the end of the CDR3; the missing end is completed from the germline J gene. The V call is TRBV5-4, the J call TRBJ1-4, with TRBD1 matching over 8 bases. With V trimmed by 4 bases and J by 4 bases, 3 bases remained unmatched. CDR3 length: 14 amino acids. Germline lookup yields CDR1 SGHNT and CDR2 YYREEE (reference sequence). The CDR3 sequence: CASSTGQGNEKLFF. CDR3 bases read: TGTGCCAGCAGCACCGGACAGGGTAATGAAAAA. The complete variable domain, with remaining parts taken from reference TRBV5-4 and TRBJ1-4, reads ETGVTQSPTHLIKTRGQQVTLRCSSQSGHNTVSWYQQALGQGPQFIFQYYREEENGRGNFPPRFSGLQFPNYSSELNVNALELDDSALYLCASSTGQGNEKLFFGSGTQLSVL.

As regards this clone: The read stops 3 residues short of the end of the CDR3; the missing end is completed from the germline J gene. The gene calls are TRBV4-1 and TRBJ2-1; D call uncertain. V lost 6 bases and J lost 6, with 9 bases in between. The CDR3 runs to 12 residues. CDR1 and CDR2 from the germline V gene are MGHRA and YSYEKL. CDR3: CASRKGLNEQFF. The sequenced CDR3 bases are TGCGCCAGCAGGAAAGGGCTCAATGAG.

As for this clone: The read gets to within 3 residues of the CDR3 end, and the germline J gene fills in the rest. The rearrangement joins TRBV6-1 to TRBJ1-1; D may be TRBD1 (6 bases). Germline values: CDR1 MNHNS, CDR2 SASEGT. The CDR3 is 13 amino acids. The CDR3 DNA, read in part, is TGTGCCAGCAGTGCGGGACAAAGCAGAGTG. Its translation: CASSAGQSRV. The entire CDR3 protein reads CASSAGQSRVAFF.

Regarding this clone: Read data end 3 residues before the CDR3 end; the end is taken from the germline J gene. The J gene is TRBJ1-2, the V gene TRBV29-1, with TRBD1 identical over 8 bases. The CDR3 has 13 amino acids. Germline values: CDR1 SQVTM, CDR2 ANQGSEA. CDR3 DNA (partial): TGCAGCGTTCAGACCCGGACAGGGTCGAAG. Amino acid sequence: CSVQTRTGSK. From start to end, the CDR3 is CSVQTRTGSKYTF.

A word on this clone: The read is 3 residues too short to cover the CDR3 end, so that end is filled in from the germline J gene. The chain carries TRBV30 and TRBJ2-1, with 8 bases lining up with TRBD2. The germline gives CDR1 GTSNPN, CDR2 SVGIG (reference sequence). The CDR3 runs 15 residues. Trimming removed 4 bases from V and 3 bases from J; junction bases left unmatched: 8. The sequenced part of the CDR3 DNA is TGTGCCTGGACCTCCGGGACTAGGGACTACAATGAG. This gives the protein CAWTSGTRDYNE. The entire CDR3 reads CAWTSGTRDYNEQFF. The full variable domain, with the rest looked up from reference TRBV30 and TRBJ2-1, is SQTIHQWPATLVQPVGSPLSLECTVEGTSNPNLYWYRQAAGRGLQLLFYSVGIGQISSEVPQNLSASRPQDRQFILSSKKLLLSDSGFYLCAWTSGTRDYNEQFFGPGTRLTVL.

As to this clone: Sequencing ends 3 residues short of the CDR3 end; the germline J gene provides the rest. This chain links TRBV23-1 with TRBJ1-2, with a tentative D call TRBD1 (5 bases). TRBV23-1 is labeled an ORF, and its function is uncertain. V was trimmed by 4 bases and J by 5 bases, leaving 23 bases between them. The CDR3 has 17 residues. The CDR3 region is CASSPLERETARYGYTF. CDR3 bases read: TGCGCCAGCAGTCCATTAGAAAGGGAGACAGCGAGATATGGC.

Of note for this clone: The read gets to within 3 residues of the CDR3 end, and the germline J gene fills in the rest. The rearrangement joins TRBV5-3 to TRBJ1-1; possibly TRBD1 for D (5 bases). TRBV5-3 is sorted into the ORF group, with uncertain function. The length of the CDR3 is 13 residues. V lost 4 bases to trimming and J lost 3 bases, with 10 bases between them. CDR3 DNA (partial): TGTGCCAGAAGCCTAGGGGCACACACTGAA. Encoded protein: CARSLGAHTE. The CDR3 reads in full as CARSLGAHTEAFF.

A note on this clone: The read ends 3 residues before the CDR3 terminus; that terminus is restored from the germline J gene. This chain joins TRBV9 and TRBJ1-3; D is uncertain. From germline, CDR1 is SGDLS and CDR2 YYNGEE. The CDR3 is 12 amino acids. Trimming took off 3 bases at V and 4 bases at J, with 5 bases between the two ends. The CDR3: CASSGQGNTIYF. The CDR3 DNA, read in part, is TGTGCCAGCAGCGGGCAGGGAAACACC.

Comments on this clone: The read is 3 residues too short to cover the CDR3 end, so that end is filled in from the germline J gene. V gene TRBV19 combines with J gene TRBJ1-1; D not resolved. CDR1 and CDR2 from the germline V gene are LNHDA and SQIVND (reference sequence). This CDR3 is built from 15 residues. With 1 base removed from V and 3 bases from J, the gap between germline ends came to 12 bases. The CDR3 spells CASSIGYGLDTEAFF. The CDR3 bases that were read are TGTGCCAGTAGTATAGGGTACGGGTTGGACACTGAA.

In the case of this clone: The read comes to an end 3 residues before the CDR3 does, leaving the germline J gene to fill in the end. This rearrangement joins TRBV6-1 to TRBJ1-4; the D gene is possibly TRBD1 (5 bases). Trimming pared 0 bases from V and 7 bases from J, leaving 12 bases between. The CDR3 runs to 15 residues. Germline V gives CDR1 MNHNS, CDR2 SASEGT. Incomplete CDR3 DNA: TGTGCCAGCAGTGAAGCAAGGGGAGGCGTTGAAAAA. Amino acids: CASSEARGGVEK. The CDR3 in its entirety is CASSEARGGVEKLFF.